The T cell receptor (beta chain) described here comes from a study of cytomegalovirus exposure and HLA in healthy donors. The CDR3 contains 16 residues. The V gene's germline CDR1 is MGHRA and CDR2 YSYEKL. The V gene lost 1 base and the J gene lost 10 bases, with 17 bases spanning the gap. Researchers ran the PCR with 60 Vbeta and 13 Jbeta primers. The repertoire was sequenced with immunoSEQ multiplex PCR; TCRdb's copy has only in-frame clones and lacks some. The sample yields roughly 190,000 clones, roughly 80% seen once. The sequencing sample was made of PBMCs. This TCR was recovered from a woman in her thirties in good health and CMV-seropositive. The chain couples TRBV4-1 to TRBJ1-6, with a tentative D call TRBD1 (6 bases). The chain's CDR3 is CASSQGPRGIGSPLHF. The CDR3 DNA reads as TGCGCCAGCAGCCAAGGGCCCAGGGGAATAGGGTCACCCCTCCACTTT.